These 15 T cell receptor beta chains were sequenced from one sample in a study of T cells after yellow fever vaccination. TCRdb reprocessed the 5' RACE reads with MiXCR, giving one entry per CDR3 protein. The sample consists of about 200,000 distinct CDR3 sequences, approximately 3.3% of them appearing once. Material: CD4+ T cells sorted from PBMCs, obtained 10 days after the yellow fever booster vaccination. These receptors came from a man between 18 and 29 years old who received the YFV17D yellow fever vaccine.

This clonotype was observed a handful of times. V gene TRBV6-6 combines with J gene TRBJ1-5; D may be TRBD1 (5 bases). V was pared by 6 bases and J by 5 bases, with 17 bases between. This CDR3 spans 15 amino acids. Germline V lookup: CDR1 MNHNY, CDR2 SVGAGI (reference sequence). The CDR3 is CASRKGTGGDQPQHF. CDR3 bases: TGTGCCAGCAGAAAAGGGACGGGGGGGGATCAGCCCCAGCATTTT.

The V gene is TRBV28, the J gene TRBJ2-1; a weak D match, TRBD1 (6 bases). V lost 1 base, J lost 16 bases, and 11 bases lay in between. Germline V gives CDR1 MDHEN, CDR2 SYDVKM. The CDR3 extends over 11 amino acids. CDR3 sequence (DNA): TGTGCCAGCAGTTTATCCAGGGGAATTTTCTTC. It encodes CASSLSRGIFF.

Many counts were recorded for this clonotype. The rearrangement links TRBV10-1 to TRBJ2-5; D gene uncertain. Trimming removed 2 bases at V and 7 bases at J, with 17 bases between. Germline CDR1 reads WNHNN; CDR2 reads SYGVQD (reference sequence). This CDR3 region has 15 residues. CDR3 coding DNA: TGCGCCAGCAGTGAGGGAACAGCCAGTACGGTGACCCAGTACTTC. Translation: CASSEGTASTVTQYF.

V gene TRBV12-3 or TRBV12-4 combines with J gene TRBJ1-5; no definite D call. The V gene lost 3 bases and the J gene lost 7 bases, with 13 bases spanning the gap. The CDR3 spans 14 residues. CDR3 in DNA: TGTGCCAGCAGTTTCTCCGAAACCGCGCAGCCCCAGCATTTT. Translation: CASSFSETAQPQHF.

This clonotype was recorded a few times. This sequence joins TRBV11-2 and TRBJ1-4; the D is unclear. V was clipped by 5 bases and J by 0 bases, with 7 bases between them. The CDR3 is 14 amino acids. Germline V gives CDR1 SGHAT, CDR2 FQNNGV. This CDR3 is CASSLISTNEKLFF. DNA of the CDR3: TGTGCCAGCAGCCTAATATCAACTAATGAAAAACTGTTTTTT.

The chain combines TRBV23-1 with TRBJ2-3; TRBD1 is a possible D gene (6 bases). TRBV23-1 is placed among ORFs of uncertain function. The CDR3 has 19 amino acids. Trimming removed 7 bases at V and 2 bases at J, with 28 bases between. Here the CDR3 DNA reads TGCGCCAGCACCTCCTTGATGGAGGAGTGGACAGTTTACACAGATACGCAGTATTTT. It yields the protein CASTSLMEEWTVYTDTQYF.

This chain connects TRBV7-2 to TRBJ1-2; a weak D match, TRBD1 (6 bases). Germline V lookup: CDR1 SGHTA, CDR2 FQGNSA. The length of the CDR3 is 15 residues. V lost 5 bases and J lost 4, with 17 bases in between. Here the CDR3 DNA reads TGTGCCAGCAGCCACTCCCAGGGGCCAACCTATGGCTACACCTTC. The encoded protein is CASSHSQGPTYGYTF.

This clonotype was seen repeatedly, ten times or more. The chain has TRBV5-1 and TRBJ1-2, with 9 bases aligning to TRBD1. Per germline, CDR1 SGHRS and CDR2 YFSETQ. The CDR3 has 14 amino acids. Trimming took 4 bases from V and 8 from J; bases not matched to a gene: 9. The CDR3 coding sequence is TGCGCCAGCAGCACACAGGGACAGGGCAACGGCTACACCTTC. Translation gives CASSTQGQGNGYTF.

This clonotype has at least ten counts. The CDR3 here is CASSQFGTGVYEQYF. In nucleotides, the CDR3 is TGTGCCAGCAGCCAGTTTGGGACAGGGGTCTACGAGCAGTACTTC. V usage is TRBV3-1 and J usage is TRBJ2-7; 10 bases match TRBD1. Germline V gene sequence: CDR1 LGHDT, CDR2 YNNKEL (reference sequence). This CDR3 is built from 15 residues. V shed 3 bases, J shed 3 bases, and the junction held 5 bases outside the gene matches.

The chain employs TRBV18 and TRBJ2-7; 7 positions agree with TRBD2. V shed 1 base, J shed 0 bases, and the junction held 9 bases outside the gene matches. Germline V CDR1 and CDR2: KGHSH, LQKENI. This CDR3 is 17 amino acids long. The CDR3 sequence: CASSPRRLAELSYEQYF. CDR3 nucleotides: TGTGCCAGCTCACCACGGCGACTAGCTGAACTCTCCTACGAGCAGTACTTC.

This chain uses TRBV7-9 with TRBJ1-1; D ambiguous. The CDR3 has 11 amino acids. Trimming removed 3 bases at V and 9 bases at J, with 8 bases between. From germline, CDR1 is SEHNR and CDR2 FQNEAQ (reference sequence). CDR3: CASSFERKAFF. The CDR3 DNA sequence: TGTGCCAGCAGCTTTGAACGAAAAGCTTTCTTT.

This clonotype appeared a few times. The V call is TRBV6-5, the J call TRBJ1-2; 7 positions agree with TRBD1. The CDR3 has 15 residues. Germline CDR1 MNHEY, CDR2 SVGAGI. The junction had 4 bases not matched to a gene; V was cut back by 0 bases and J by 3 bases. The CDR3 loop is CASSYSGTVYYGYTF. CDR3 in DNA: TGTGCCAGCAGTTACTCCGGGACAGTATACTATGGCTACACCTTC.

This clonotype was recorded at least ten times. The J gene is TRBJ1-4, the V gene TRBV20-1; 8 nucleotides align to TRBD1. V lost 6 bases, J lost 17 bases, and 17 bases stayed unmatched. This CDR3 is built from 13 residues. Germline-derived CDR1 and CDR2 are DFQATT and SNEGSKA (reference sequence). The chain's CDR3 is CSATRDRSTTVFF. Written as DNA, the CDR3 is TGCAGTGCCACCCGGGACAGGTCCACTACAGTATTTTTT.

This clonotype was counted many times. This sequence joins TRBV6-1 and TRBJ2-2, with D perhaps given as TRBD1 or TRBD2 (5 bases each). The germline V gene encodes CDR1 MNHNS and CDR2 SASEGT. Deletions cut 4 bases from V and 4 bases from J, with 16 bases between. CDR3 size: 16 residues. The CDR3 coding sequence is TGTGCCAGCAGTGCCCTGCGAGGGGTAGGCACCGGGGAGCTGTTTTTT. Amino acids: CASSALRGVGTGELFF.

The V call is TRBV7-2, the J call TRBJ2-3, with 13 bases that match TRBD2. The CDR3 covers 16 residues. Losses at the gene ends were 2 bases for V and 4 bases for J; bases not matched to a gene: 3. Per germline, CDR1 SGHTA and CDR2 FQGNSA. The DNA of the CDR3 is TGTGCCAGCAGCTTAAGACTAGCGGGGGGTGCAGATACGCAGTATTTT. Translating gives CASSLRLAGGADTQYF.